Listed below are T cell receptor beta chains from one sample, sequenced in a study of blood T cell repertoires in COVID-19. Profiled with immunoSEQ multiplex PCR; TCRdb holds only in-frame clones, not every one. The sample has 250,000 or so clones, roughly 87% seen once; the top ten hold 2.5% to 3%. Source material: PBMCs or T cells enriched from blood (not recorded which). Receptors originate from a woman aged 25-40 years with acute COVID-19. The CDR3 runs from the conserved cysteine through the conserved F or W. D genes are given only for firm matches. Not every row has a clone size; where given, it reads once, few, many or a size class.

cdr3_aa: CSASNGDRGTEAFF
cdr3_nt: TGCAGTGCTAGTAATGGGGACAGGGGGACCGAAGCTTTCTTT
clone_size: few
j_call: TRBJ1-1
v_call: TRBV20-1
d_call: TRBD1

cdr3_aa: CASSLVWDYSSTDTQYF
cdr3_nt: TGTGCCAGCAGCTTGGTGTGGGACTATTCTAGCACAGATACGCAGTATTTT
clone_size: .
j_call: TRBJ2-3
v_call: TRBV5-6
d_call: TRBD2

cdr3_aa: CASSLAAGGQETQYF
cdr3_nt: TGTGCCAGCAGCCTCGCGGCGGGGGGGCAGGAGACCCAGTACTTC
clone_size: .
j_call: TRBJ2-5
v_call: TRBV5-4
d_call: TRBD2

cdr3_aa: CASSYPQTGNEYF
cdr3_nt: TGTGCCAGCAGTTACCCCCAAACAGGGAATGAGTACTTC
clone_size: .
j_call: TRBJ2-7
v_call: TRBV6-5
d_call: .

cdr3_aa: CASSTSQVSGAGELFF
cdr3_nt: TGTGCCAGCAGCACGTCACAAGTATCGGGAGCCGGGGAGCTGTTTTTT
clone_size: .
j_call: TRBJ2-2
v_call: TRBV11-2
d_call: .

cdr3_aa: CASSRGQGEIGGLFF
cdr3_nt: TGTGCCAGTAGTCGGGGACAGGGCGAAATCGGGGGACTGTTTTTT
clone_size: .
j_call: TRBJ1-4
v_call: TRBV19
d_call: TRBD1

cdr3_aa: CASSFSRDSVYSPLHF
cdr3_nt: TGTGCCAGCAGTTTCAGCCGGGACAGTGTATATTCACCCCTCCACTTT
clone_size: .
j_call: TRBJ1-6
v_call: TRBV6-5
d_call: TRBD1

cdr3_aa: CASSQDRVFGYTF
cdr3_nt: TGTGCCAGCAGCCAAGACAGGGTATTTGGCTACACCTTC
clone_size: .
j_call: TRBJ1-2
v_call: TRBV5-6
d_call: TRBD1

cdr3_aa: CAISESDIPENIQYF
cdr3_nt: TGTGCCATCAGTGAGTCCGACATCCCGGAAAACATTCAGTACTTC
clone_size: .
j_call: TRBJ2-4
v_call: TRBV10-3
d_call: .

cdr3_aa: CASSQGGGPIFEQFF
cdr3_nt: TGTGCCAGCAGCCAAGGGGGGGGCCCTATATTTGAGCAGTTCTTC
clone_size: .
j_call: TRBJ2-1
v_call: TRBV3-1/TRBV3-2
d_call: .

cdr3_aa: CASSYSRFFGYNEQFF
cdr3_nt: TGTGCCAGCAGTTACTCGCGGTTTTTTGGGTACAATGAGCAGTTCTTC
clone_size: .
j_call: TRBJ2-1
v_call: TRBV6-5
d_call: .

cdr3_aa: CTSSQDRLAGGRADTQYF
cdr3_nt: TGCACCAGCAGCCAAGATCGGCTAGCGGGGGGGCGCGCAGATACGCAGTATTTT
clone_size: .
j_call: TRBJ2-3
v_call: TRBV1
d_call: .

cdr3_aa: CAIRASGTRNTEAFF
cdr3_nt: TGTGCCATCAGAGCCTCGGGGACACGGAACACTGAAGCTTTCTTT
clone_size: .
j_call: TRBJ1-1
v_call: TRBV10-3
d_call: .

cdr3_aa: CASSQDGGNSYNEQFF
cdr3_nt: TGCGCCAGCAGCCAAGATGGGGGCAACTCCTACAATGAGCAGTTCTTC
clone_size: .
j_call: TRBJ2-1
v_call: TRBV4-1
d_call: .

cdr3_aa: CASSEAGLAGDEQYF
cdr3_nt: TGTGCCAGCAGTGAAGCAGGGCTAGCGGGGGACGAGCAGTACTTC
clone_size: .
j_call: TRBJ2-7
v_call: TRBV6-1
d_call: TRBD2

cdr3_aa: CASDWTGGFSPLHF
cdr3_nt: TGTGCCTCCGACTGGACAGGGGGCTTTTCACCCCTCCACTTT
clone_size: once
j_call: TRBJ1-6
v_call: TRBV30
d_call: TRBD1

cdr3_aa: CASSMDRGQNTGELFF
cdr3_nt: TGCGCCAGCAGCATGGACAGGGGGCAGAACACCGGGGAGCTGTTTTTT
clone_size: .
j_call: TRBJ2-2
v_call: TRBV5-1
d_call: TRBD1

cdr3_aa: CASSRLQGALFDGELFF
cdr3_nt: TGCGCCAGCAGCCGGTTACAGGGGGCCTTATTTGACGGGGAGCTGTTTTTT
clone_size: few
j_call: TRBJ2-2
v_call: TRBV4-1
d_call: TRBD1

cdr3_aa: CASSQAGGRSYEQYF
cdr3_nt: TGTGCCAGCAGCCAGGCGGGGGGGCGGTCCTACGAGCAGTACTTC
clone_size: .
j_call: TRBJ2-7
v_call: TRBV7-2
d_call: TRBD2

cdr3_aa: CASGRQGDSNQPQHF
cdr3_nt: TGTGCCAGCGGCCGACAGGGGGATAGCAATCAGCCCCAGCATTTT
clone_size: .
j_call: TRBJ1-5
v_call: TRBV7-8
d_call: TRBD1

cdr3_aa: CAWSFSGGVDTQYF
cdr3_nt: TGTGCCTGGAGTTTTAGCGGGGGGGTAGATACGCAGTATTTT
clone_size: .
j_call: TRBJ2-3
v_call: TRBV30
d_call: TRBD2

cdr3_aa: CASSLNINTDTQYF
cdr3_nt: TGCGCCAGCAGCCTTAACATAAACACAGATACGCAGTATTTT
clone_size: once
j_call: TRBJ2-3
v_call: TRBV5-1
d_call: .

cdr3_aa: CASSKTGNTIYF
cdr3_nt: TGTGCCAGCAGCAAGACAGGAAACACCATATATTTT
clone_size: .
j_call: TRBJ1-3
v_call: TRBV12-3/TRBV12-4
d_call: .

cdr3_aa: CASRSIGGWQPQHF
cdr3_nt: TGTGCCAGCAGGTCAATCGGGGGGTGGCAGCCCCAGCATTTT
clone_size: once
j_call: TRBJ1-5
v_call: TRBV27
d_call: .

cdr3_aa: CASSISGGGADTQYF
cdr3_nt: TGTGCCAGTAGTATATCAGGTGGGGGCGCAGATACGCAGTATTTT
clone_size: .
j_call: TRBJ2-3
v_call: TRBV19
d_call: .

cdr3_aa: CASSVEIFQPQHF
cdr3_nt: TGTGCCAGTAGTGTGGAGATCTTTCAGCCCCAGCATTTT
clone_size: .
j_call: TRBJ1-5
v_call: TRBV19
d_call: .

cdr3_aa: CASSPEAGGNQPQHF
cdr3_nt: TGTGCCAGTAGCCCGGAGGCAGGGGGGAATCAGCCCCAGCATTTT
clone_size: .
j_call: TRBJ1-5
v_call: TRBV19
d_call: TRBD1

cdr3_aa: CASSYDGDEQFF
cdr3_nt: TGTGCCAGCAGCTACGACGGGGATGAGCAGTTCTTC
clone_size: .
j_call: TRBJ2-1
v_call: TRBV7-9
d_call: .

cdr3_aa: CASSWGPGTGTNYGYTF
cdr3_nt: TGTGCCAGCAGCTGGGGCCCCGGGACAGGGACTAACTATGGCTACACCTTC
clone_size: .
j_call: TRBJ1-2
v_call: TRBV11-2
d_call: TRBD1

cdr3_aa: CASKNRGQGTDTQYF
cdr3_nt: TGTGCCAGCAAAAACAGGGGTCAGGGCACAGATACGCAGTATTTT
clone_size: .
j_call: TRBJ2-3
v_call: TRBV2
d_call: TRBD1

cdr3_aa: CASSDRQGENTEAFF
cdr3_nt: TGTGCCAGCAGTGACCGACAGGGGGAGAACACTGAAGCTTTCTTT
clone_size: .
j_call: TRBJ1-1
v_call: TRBV6-1
d_call: TRBD1

cdr3_aa: CASSQDIATKETQYF
cdr3_nt: TGCGCCAGCAGCCAAGATATTGCGACTAAAGAGACCCAGTACTTC
clone_size: .
j_call: TRBJ2-5
v_call: TRBV4-3
d_call: .

cdr3_aa: CASSSDGRNTEAFF
cdr3_nt: TGTGCCAGCAGCTCAGACGGGAGGAACACTGAAGCTTTCTTT
clone_size: .
j_call: TRBJ1-1
v_call: TRBV7-2
d_call: .

cdr3_aa: CASSQRTDNQPQHF
cdr3_nt: TGCGCCAGCAGCCAGAGGACAGACAATCAGCCCCAGCATTTT
clone_size: .
j_call: TRBJ1-5
v_call: TRBV4-1
d_call: .

cdr3_aa: CASSQDPAGGYNEQFF
cdr3_nt: TGCGCCAGCAGCCAAGACCCAGCGGGGGGGTACAATGAGCAGTTCTTC
clone_size: .
j_call: TRBJ2-1
v_call: TRBV4-3
d_call: TRBD2

cdr3_aa: CASSHPRSRGYTF
cdr3_nt: TGCGCCAGCAGCCACCCGAGAAGTCGTGGCTACACCTTC
clone_size: .
j_call: TRBJ1-2
v_call: TRBV4-1
d_call: .

cdr3_aa: CASRTSGYNEQFF
cdr3_nt: TGTGCCAGCAGGACTAGCGGCTACAATGAGCAGTTCTTC
clone_size: .
j_call: TRBJ2-1
v_call: TRBV6-5
d_call: TRBD2

cdr3_aa: CASSFPRADTQYF
cdr3_nt: TGTGCCAGCAGTTTTCCCCGGGCAGATACGCAGTATTTT
clone_size: .
j_call: TRBJ2-3
v_call: TRBV27
d_call: .

cdr3_aa: CASSLAPGDAHYGYTF
cdr3_nt: TGCGCCAGCAGCTTGGCGCCAGGGGATGCCCACTATGGCTACACCTTC
clone_size: .
j_call: TRBJ1-2
v_call: TRBV5-1
d_call: .

cdr3_aa: CASSLGYNEQFF
cdr3_nt: TGTGCCAGCAGCCTCGGGTACAATGAGCAGTTCTTC
clone_size: .
j_call: TRBJ2-1
v_call: TRBV7-9
d_call: .

cdr3_aa: CASSLKAGATGNTIYF
cdr3_nt: TGTGCCAGCAGCTTGAAGGCAGGGGCGACTGGAAACACCATATATTTT
clone_size: .
j_call: TRBJ1-3
v_call: TRBV5-5
d_call: .

cdr3_aa: CASSLFRGLRRAIYGYTF
cdr3_nt: TGTGCCAGCAGCTTATTTCGGGGTTTGAGGAGGGCAATCTATGGCTACACCTTC
clone_size: .
j_call: TRBJ1-2
v_call: TRBV7-8
d_call: .

cdr3_aa: CSVVEGASNQPQHF
cdr3_nt: TGCAGCGTTGTGGAAGGGGCCAGCAATCAGCCCCAGCATTTT
clone_size: .
j_call: TRBJ1-5
v_call: TRBV29-1
d_call: .

cdr3_aa: CASSLGGLGNEQYF
cdr3_nt: TGTGCCAGCAGCTTAGGTGGCCTCGGGAACGAGCAGTACTTC
clone_size: .
j_call: TRBJ2-7
v_call: TRBV7-6
d_call: .

cdr3_aa: CASSPPAPGNTIYF
cdr3_nt: TGTGCCAGCTCACCACCGGCCCCAGGAAACACCATATATTTT
clone_size: .
j_call: TRBJ1-3
v_call: TRBV18
d_call: .

cdr3_aa: CASSQGGRADQETQYF
cdr3_nt: TGTGCCAGCAGCCAAGGGGGCCGGGCAGATCAAGAGACCCAGTACTTC
clone_size: .
j_call: TRBJ2-5
v_call: TRBV4-2
d_call: .

cdr3_aa: CASSYPIQGQTETQYF
cdr3_nt: TGTGCCAGCAGTTACCCCATACAGGGGCAGACGGAGACCCAGTACTTC
clone_size: once
j_call: TRBJ2-5
v_call: TRBV6-5
d_call: TRBD1

cdr3_aa: CASSEEVGRGSYNEQFF
cdr3_nt: TGTGCCAGCAGTGAAGAGGTCGGGAGGGGCTCCTACAATGAGCAGTTCTTC
clone_size: once
j_call: TRBJ2-1
v_call: TRBV6-1
d_call: TRBD2

cdr3_aa: CAISELPEHSNSPLHF
cdr3_nt: TGTGCCATCAGTGAGCTCCCGGAACACAGTAATTCACCCCTCCACTTT
clone_size: .
j_call: TRBJ1-6
v_call: TRBV10-3
d_call: .

cdr3_aa: CAISDTPGRLASRLVINEQFF
cdr3_nt: TGTGCCATCAGTGACACACCTGGTCGACTAGCGAGCCGATTAGTAATCAATGAGCAGTTCTTC
clone_size: .
j_call: TRBJ2-1
v_call: TRBV10-3
d_call: TRBD2

cdr3_aa: CASRPRVHTEAFF
cdr3_nt: TGTGCCAGCAGGCCCAGGGTTCATACTGAAGCTTTCTTT
clone_size: .
j_call: TRBJ1-1
v_call: TRBV2
d_call: .

cdr3_aa: CASSIMGARTEAFF
cdr3_nt: TGTGCCAGTAGTATAATGGGGGCGCGAACTGAAGCTTTCTTT
clone_size: .
j_call: TRBJ1-1
v_call: TRBV19
d_call: .

cdr3_aa: CASSQDGEGNGYTF
cdr3_nt: TGCGCCAGCAGCCAAGATGGGGAGGGAAATGGCTACACCTTC
clone_size: .
j_call: TRBJ1-2
v_call: TRBV4-3
d_call: .

cdr3_aa: CAISEGQEPSKETQYF
cdr3_nt: TGTGCCATCAGTGAGGGACAGGAACCCTCTAAAGAGACCCAGTACTTC
clone_size: .
j_call: TRBJ2-5
v_call: TRBV10-3
d_call: TRBD1